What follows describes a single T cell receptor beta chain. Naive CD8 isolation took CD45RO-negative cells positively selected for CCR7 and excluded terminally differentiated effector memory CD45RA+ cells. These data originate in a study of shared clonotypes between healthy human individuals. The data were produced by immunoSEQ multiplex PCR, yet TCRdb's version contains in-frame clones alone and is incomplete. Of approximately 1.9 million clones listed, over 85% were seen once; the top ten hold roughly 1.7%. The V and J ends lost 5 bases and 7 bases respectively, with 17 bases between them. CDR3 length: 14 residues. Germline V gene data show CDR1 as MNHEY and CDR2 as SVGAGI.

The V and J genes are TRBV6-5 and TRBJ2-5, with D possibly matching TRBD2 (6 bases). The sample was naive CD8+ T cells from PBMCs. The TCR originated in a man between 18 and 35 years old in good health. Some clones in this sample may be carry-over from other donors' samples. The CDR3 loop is CASSEGRGVRTQYF. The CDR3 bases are TGTGCCAGCAGTGAGGGACGCGGGGTGAGGACCCAGTACTTC.